The 22 T cell receptor beta chains below all came from one sample that was sequenced in a study of T-cell memory formation after mild COVID-19. Each CDR3 protein gets one entry after TCRdb re-called the 5' RACE reads with MiXCR. The sample includes about 250,000 distinct CDR3 sequences, less than 20% of them seen just once. Sequenced input: PBMCs or a T cell subset sorted from them (not recorded which). These receptors were obtained from an adult woman who had mild COVID-19 (a few samples of this study predate the infection). Cell type and time point are not known.

This chain joins TRBV12-3 or TRBV12-4 and TRBJ2-1, with D tentatively TRBD1 or TRBD2 (6 bases each). The CDR3 is 14 residues long. V was trimmed by 3 bases and J by 5 bases, leaving 11 bases between them. CDR3 region: CASSFWGANNEQFF. The CDR3 DNA reads as TGTGCCAGCAGTTTCTGGGGGGCAAACAATGAGCAGTTCTTC.

This clonotype was picked up a small number of times. The genes are TRBV4-3 and TRBJ2-3; tentative D call: TRBD1 (5 bases). The CDR3 runs 16 residues. Germline V gene lookup returns CDR1 LGHNA and CDR2 YSLEER. The V and J ends lost 0 bases and 2 bases respectively, with 12 bases between them. The CDR3 region has the DNA TGCGCCAGCAGCCAAGAGGTGGGGCTATACACAGATACGCAGTATTTT. This encodes CASSQEVGLYTDTQYF.

This clonotype was detected only a few times. The V and J genes are TRBV6-1 and TRBJ2-2; possibly TRBD2 for D (5 bases). The germline CDR1 and CDR2 sequences are MNHNS and SASEGT. V lost 1 base, J lost 2 bases, and 8 bases lay in between. This CDR3 comprises 15 residues. CDR3: CASSEGRSNTGELFF. CDR3 sequence (DNA): TGTGCCAGCAGTGAAGGGAGGAGTAACACCGGGGAGCTGTTTTTT.

This clonotype has only a few counts. The chain combines TRBV10-3 with TRBJ2-7, with TRBD2 identical over 7 bases. The CDR3 covers 14 residues. Germline V lookup: CDR1 ENHRY, CDR2 SYGVKD. The V segment lost 10 bases and the J segment 1 base; nucleotides outside the gene matches: 10. The CDR3 spells CATASTSDSYEQYF. The DNA for the CDR3 is TGTGCCACCGCCTCAACTAGCGATTCCTACGAGCAGTACTTC.

This clonotype was seen at least ten times. The chain combines TRBV6-2 or TRBV6-3 with TRBJ1-2; D is undetermined. The CDR3 covers 15 residues. The germline gives CDR1 MNHEY, CDR2 SVGEGT. The V gene lost 7 bases and the J gene lost 3 bases, with 18 bases spanning the gap. The CDR3 loop reads CASNQRAGDYYGYTF. DNA of the CDR3: TGTGCCAGCAACCAACGGGCAGGAGATTACTATGGCTACACCTTC.

The chain joins TRBV20-1 to TRBJ2-3; the D gene could be TRBD1 or TRBD2 (6 bases each). V lost 6 bases to trimming and J lost 3 bases, with 16 bases between them. The CDR3 consists of 14 residues. Germline V CDR1 and CDR2: DFQATT, SNEGSKA (reference sequence). CDR3 coding DNA: TGCAGTGCCCCTGACCGGAGGGGGACAGATACGCAGTATTTT. This translates into CSAPDRRGTDTQYF.

In this sample, this clonotype turned up a few times. The junction and the germline gene differ at one end; a read error may be behind it. The chain links TRBV2 to TRBJ2-7; perhaps TRBD2 as D (5 bases). Germline V gene sequence: CDR1 SNHLY, CDR2 FYNNEI. The CDR3 extends over 11 amino acids. The CDR3 DNA sequence: TGTGCCAGCAGTGAATTAGCGCCTCCGGCTTTC. Translation: CASSELAPPAF.

This clonotype was observed a handful of times. The chain uses TRBV12-3 or TRBV12-4 and TRBJ2-2; D unresolved. There are 13 residues in the CDR3. V was clipped by 3 bases and J by 5 bases, with 7 bases between them. The DNA of the CDR3 is TGTGCCAGCAGTTTCAGGACGACCGGGGAGCTGTTTTTT. Amino acid sequence: CASSFRTTGELFF.

The chain joins TRBV7-2 to TRBJ2-4, with TRBD2 matching over 7 bases. V was clipped by 3 bases and J by 9 bases; unmatched bases: 2. The germline gives CDR1 SGHTA, CDR2 FQGNSA. The CDR3 runs to 12 residues. CDR3 sequence: CASSFRGGIQYF. The CDR3 region has the DNA TGTGCCAGCAGCTTCCGCGGGGGCATTCAGTACTTC.

The chain is built from TRBV24-1 and TRBJ2-1; the match to TRBD2 covers 7 bases. From germline, CDR1 is KGHDR and CDR2 SFDVKD. V dropped 2 bases and J dropped 7; count of bases not matched to a gene: 7. The CDR3 is made up of 15 amino acids. CDR3 sequence reads: CATSDWGSGINEQFF. In DNA form, the CDR3 reads TGTGCCACCAGTGATTGGGGGAGCGGGATTAATGAGCAGTTCTTC.

This clonotype has more than one count but fewer than ten. CDR3 in amino acids: CASSPRQGDGYTF. The CDR3 DNA is TGTGCCAGCAGCCCCAGACAGGGGGATGGCTACACCTTC. The J gene is TRBJ1-2, the V gene TRBV7-3; 9 nucleotides align to TRBD1. Germline V gives CDR1 SGHTA, CDR2 FQGTGA. The CDR3 is made up of 13 amino acids. V was pared by 5 bases and J by 6 bases, with 4 bases of the junction left unmatched.

This clonotype was seen a handful of times. The genes are TRBV6-5 and TRBJ2-5, with D perhaps TRBD1 or TRBD2 (5 bases each). From germline, CDR1 is MNHEY and CDR2 SVGAGI. The CDR3 length is 16 residues. With 5 bases removed from V and 5 bases from J, the gap between germline ends came to 21 bases. Here the CDR3 reads CASSDPGTPGSETQYF. In nucleotides, the CDR3 is TGTGCCAGCAGTGACCCCGGGACGCCAGGCTCGGAGACCCAGTACTTC.

The gene calls are TRBV6-5 and TRBJ2-7; 11 bases fit TRBD2. This CDR3 comprises 16 residues. Looked up from germline, CDR1 is MNHEY and CDR2 is SVGAGI. V gave up 0 bases and J gave up 7 bases; unmatched junction bases: 8. The CDR3 is CASSYSLAGGPVEQYF. CDR3 coding DNA: TGTGCCAGCAGTTACTCGTTAGCGGGAGGGCCTGTTGAGCAGTACTTC.

This clonotype has just a few counts. V and J are TRBV10-3 and TRBJ2-3; D is unresolved. V lost 3 bases and J 6 bases, leaving 10 bases between the germline ends. CDR1 and CDR2 from the germline V gene are ENHRY and SYGVKD. The CDR3 consists of 13 residues. CDR3 bases: TGTGCCATCAGTGATGGTGGTTGGGATACGCAGTATTTT. It specifies CAISDGGWDTQYF.

There are a few counts of this clonotype. This rearrangement joins TRBV29-1 to TRBJ2-3; D not resolved. This CDR3 has 12 residues. CDR1 SQVTM and CDR2 ANQGSEA come from the germline V gene. Trimming removed 8 bases at V and 0 bases at J, with 9 bases between. The CDR3 DNA sequence: TGCAGCACTTCCCGAAGCACAGATACGCAGTATTTT. Protein: CSTSRSTDTQYF.

The table lists this clonotype with a few counts. V is TRBV23-1 and J is TRBJ2-7; 9 bases align to TRBD2. TRBV23-1 is noted as an ORF with a role that remains uncertain. Losses at the gene ends were 3 bases for V and 6 bases for J; bases not matched to a gene: 15. The CDR3 length is 17 residues. CDR3 protein: CASSHPGGLAFSCEQYF. The CDR3 coding sequence is TGCGCCAGCAGTCACCCGGGGGGACTAGCATTTTCATGCGAGCAGTACTTC.

This chain links TRBV4-3 with TRBJ2-3; tentatively, D is TRBD2 (6 bases). The V gene's germline CDR1 is LGHNA and CDR2 YSLEER. Trimming pared 2 bases from V and 4 bases from J, leaving 22 bases between. The CDR3 runs 18 residues. CDR3 in amino acids: CASSQTVLAIEVSDTQYF. The CDR3 nucleotides read TGCGCCAGCAGCCAAACCGTTCTAGCGATCGAGGTGTCAGATACGCAGTATTTT.

The J gene is TRBJ1-3, the V gene TRBV29-1; TRBD1 matches 10 bases. Germline V gives CDR1 SQVTM, CDR2 ANQGSEA. Trimming at V came to 7 bases and at J to 4 bases, leaving 7 bases not matched to a gene. This CDR3 has 14 amino acids. The CDR3 nucleotides read TGCAGCGCCGGTGACAGGGGGCTAGGAAACACCATATATTTT. It specifies CSAGDRGLGNTIYF.

The V and J genes are TRBV5-1 and TRBJ2-1; 7 positions match TRBD1. V was pared by 6 bases and J by 4 bases, with 7 bases of the junction left unmatched. Per germline, CDR1 SGHRS and CDR2 YFSETQ. The CDR3 is 14 residues long. The CDR3 loop is CASTLGGQYNEQFF. CDR3 bases: TGCGCCAGCACCCTAGGGGGACAGTACAATGAGCAGTTCTTC.

This chain joins TRBV6-5 and TRBJ2-7; weak D call: TRBD2 (6 bases). The CDR3 loop spans 12 amino acids. CDR1 is MNHEY, CDR2 SVGAGI, per germline. The DNA of the CDR3 is TGTGCTACGGGGAGCGGGCCCTACGAGCAGTACTTC. It specifies CATGSGPYEQYF.

The rearrangement joins TRBV27 to TRBJ2-6; D possibly corresponds to TRBD1 (6 bases). Germline V gene data show CDR1 as MNHEY and CDR2 as SMNVEV (reference sequence). The CDR3 consists of 16 residues. The ends were cut back, 3 bases at V and 0 bases at J, with 9 bases in the middle. The CDR3 region is CASSFGQHSGANVLTF. The DNA for the CDR3 is TGTGCCAGCAGTTTCGGACAGCACTCTGGGGCCAACGTCCTGACTTTC.

The chain links TRBV12-3 or TRBV12-4 to TRBJ1-1, with 7 bases fitting TRBD1. The CDR3 runs to 14 residues. With V trimmed by 5 bases and J by 4 bases, 7 bases remained unmatched. This CDR3 is CASSIGQASTEAFF. The CDR3 DNA is TGTGCCAGCAGTATAGGACAGGCTAGCACTGAAGCTTTCTTT.